The rows below give T cell receptor beta chains drawn from one sample of a study of cytomegalovirus exposure and HLA in healthy donors. The protocol was immunoSEQ multiplex PCR, while the TCRdb copy is restricted to in-frame clones and leaves out a portion. The data hold 150,000 to 200,000 clones, with roughly 82% observed a single time. The sequencing sample was made of PBMCs. The receptors come from a man between 50 and 59 years old in good health and CMV-seropositive. The CDR3 runs from the conserved cysteine through the conserved F or W. The order of the fields is D gene, J gene, V gene, CDR3 protein, CDR3 DNA. The D gene is left open where the match is weak.

d_call: TRBD1
j_call: TRBJ1-1
v_call: TRBV9
cdr3_aa: CASSVGQGGTEAFF
cdr3_nt: TGTGCCAGCAGCGTAGGACAGGGAGGCACTGAAGCTTTCTTT

d_call: -
j_call: TRBJ1-2
v_call: TRBV5-6
cdr3_aa: CASSLEEGRGHYGYTF
cdr3_nt: TGTGCCAGCAGCTTGGAGGAAGGTCGAGGGCATTATGGCTACACCTTC

d_call: -
j_call: TRBJ2-7
v_call: TRBV6-5
cdr3_aa: CASSYSAGTDYEQYF
cdr3_nt: TGTGCCAGCAGTTACTCCGCAGGTACAGACTACGAGCAGTACTTC

d_call: TRBD2
j_call: TRBJ2-1
v_call: TRBV7-2
cdr3_aa: CASTRGGGDYNEQFF
cdr3_nt: TGTGCCAGCACCCGCGGGGGGGGAGACTACAATGAGCAGTTCTTC

d_call: -
j_call: TRBJ2-2
v_call: TRBV9
cdr3_aa: CASSVGGEAGELFF
cdr3_nt: TGTGCCAGCAGCGTAGGAGGGGAGGCCGGGGAGCTGTTTTTT

d_call: -
j_call: TRBJ1-2
v_call: TRBV6-1
cdr3_aa: CASSEADTKGYTF
cdr3_nt: TGTGCCAGCAGTGAAGCGGACACGAAGGGCTACACCTTC

d_call: TRBD2
j_call: TRBJ2-3
v_call: TRBV11-2
cdr3_aa: CASSSGLAGLATDTQYF
cdr3_nt: TGTGCCAGCAGCTCGGGACTAGCGGGGTTAGCAACAGATACGCAGTATTTT

d_call: -
j_call: TRBJ2-5
v_call: TRBV6-6
cdr3_aa: CASSGVPETQYF
cdr3_nt: TGTGCCAGCAGTGGAGTTCCCGAGACCCAGTACTTC

d_call: -
j_call: TRBJ2-1
v_call: TRBV6-5
cdr3_aa: CATMAGLNEQFF
cdr3_nt: TGTGCCACCATGGCGGGACTCAATGAGCAGTTCTTC

d_call: TRBD1
j_call: TRBJ1-5
v_call: TRBV28
cdr3_aa: CASSPGTGGVFQPQHF
cdr3_nt: TGTGCCAGCAGTCCGGGGACAGGGGGCGTATTTCAGCCCCAGCATTTT

d_call: TRBD1
j_call: TRBJ2-3
v_call: TRBV19
cdr3_aa: CASRTGGTDTQYF
cdr3_nt: TGTGCCAGTAGGACAGGGGGCACAGATACGCAGTATTTT

d_call: -
j_call: TRBJ2-5
v_call: TRBV30
cdr3_aa: CAWSVRQGIRETQYF
cdr3_nt: TGTGCCTGGAGTGTAAGGCAGGGAATCCGGGAGACCCAGTACTTC

d_call: -
j_call: TRBJ1-4
v_call: TRBV7-8
cdr3_aa: CASSRGGNEKLFF
cdr3_nt: TGTGCCAGCAGCCGGGGAGGGAATGAAAAACTGTTTTTT

d_call: TRBD2
j_call: TRBJ2-7
v_call: TRBV4-1
cdr3_aa: CASSQGMGLRTEQYF
cdr3_nt: TGCGCCAGCAGCCAGGGGATGGGACTACGAACGGAGCAGTACTTC

d_call: TRBD1
j_call: TRBJ1-2
v_call: TRBV6-5
cdr3_aa: CASEGQAGGGYTF
cdr3_nt: TGTGCCAGCGAGGGACAGGCCGGAGGGGGCTACACCTTC

d_call: -
j_call: TRBJ2-2
v_call: TRBV29-1
cdr3_aa: CSGLANTGELFF
cdr3_nt: TGCAGCGGACTAGCGAACACCGGGGAGCTGTTTTTT

d_call: TRBD2
j_call: TRBJ2-1
v_call: TRBV5-1
cdr3_aa: CASSLGGLAPRQFF
cdr3_nt: TGCGCCAGCAGCTTGGGGGGACTAGCCCCTCGGCAGTTCTTC

d_call: TRBD2
j_call: TRBJ2-1
v_call: TRBV9
cdr3_aa: CASSVALAGGPEFF
cdr3_nt: TGTGCCAGCAGCGTAGCTCTGGCGGGAGGGCCGGAGTTCTTC

d_call: -
j_call: TRBJ2-2
v_call: TRBV10-1
cdr3_aa: CASSEQASTGELFF
cdr3_nt: TGCGCCAGCAGTGAACAGGCGAGCACCGGGGAGCTGTTTTTT